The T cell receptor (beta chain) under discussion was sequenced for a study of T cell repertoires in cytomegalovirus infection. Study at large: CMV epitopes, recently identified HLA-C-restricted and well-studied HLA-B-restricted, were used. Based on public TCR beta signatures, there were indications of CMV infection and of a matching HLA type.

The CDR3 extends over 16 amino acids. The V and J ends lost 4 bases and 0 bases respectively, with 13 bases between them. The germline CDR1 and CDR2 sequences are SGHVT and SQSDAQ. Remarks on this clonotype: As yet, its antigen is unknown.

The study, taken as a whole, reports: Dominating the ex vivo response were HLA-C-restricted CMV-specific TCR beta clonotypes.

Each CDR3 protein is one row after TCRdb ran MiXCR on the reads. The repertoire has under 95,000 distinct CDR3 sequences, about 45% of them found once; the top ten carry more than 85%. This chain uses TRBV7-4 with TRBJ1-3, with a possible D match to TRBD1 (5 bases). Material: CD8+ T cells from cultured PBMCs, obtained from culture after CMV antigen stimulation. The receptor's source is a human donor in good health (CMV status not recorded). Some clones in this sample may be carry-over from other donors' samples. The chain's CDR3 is CASSSTTTASGNTIYF. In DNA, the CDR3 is TGTGCCAGCAGCTCTACCACGACAGCCTCTGGAAACACCATATATTTT.